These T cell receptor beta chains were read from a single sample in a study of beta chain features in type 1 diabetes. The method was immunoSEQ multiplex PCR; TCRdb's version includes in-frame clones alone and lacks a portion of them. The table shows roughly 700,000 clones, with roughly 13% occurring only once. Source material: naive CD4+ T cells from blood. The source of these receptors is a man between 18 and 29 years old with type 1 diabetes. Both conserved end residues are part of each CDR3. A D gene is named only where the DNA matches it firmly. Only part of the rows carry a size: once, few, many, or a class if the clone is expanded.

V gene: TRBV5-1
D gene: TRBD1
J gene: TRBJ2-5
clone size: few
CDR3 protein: CASSLKRGQQETQYF
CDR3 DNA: TGCGCCAGCAGCCTGAAACGGGGACAGCAAGAGACCCAGTACTTC

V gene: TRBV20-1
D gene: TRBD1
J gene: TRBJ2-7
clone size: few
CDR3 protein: CSARLGQEYF
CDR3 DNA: TGCAGTGCTAGATTGGGACAGGAGTACTTC

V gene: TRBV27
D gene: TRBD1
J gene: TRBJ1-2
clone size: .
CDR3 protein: CASGSSTGAYGYTF
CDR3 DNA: TGTGCCAGCGGAAGCTCGACAGGGGCCTATGGCTACACCTTC

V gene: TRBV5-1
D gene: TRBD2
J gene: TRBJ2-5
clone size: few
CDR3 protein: CASSLLAGEETQYF
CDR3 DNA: TGCGCCAGCAGCTTACTAGCGGGTGAAGAGACCCAGTACTTC

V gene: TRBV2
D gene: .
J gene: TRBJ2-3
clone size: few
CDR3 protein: CASSEHPHREGEDTQYF
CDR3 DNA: TGTGCCAGCAGTGAACATCCCCACAGGGAGGGAGAAGATACGCAGTATTTT

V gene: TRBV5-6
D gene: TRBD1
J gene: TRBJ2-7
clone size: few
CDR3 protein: CASNRQGAYEQYF
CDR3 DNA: TGTGCCAGCAATAGACAGGGGGCCTACGAGCAGTACTTC

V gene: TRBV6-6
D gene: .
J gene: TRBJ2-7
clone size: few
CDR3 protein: CASSLRDEQYF
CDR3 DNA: TGTGCCAGCTCTCTACGGGACGAGCAGTACTTC

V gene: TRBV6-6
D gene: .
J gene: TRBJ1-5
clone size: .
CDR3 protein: CASSYWQDSNQPQHF
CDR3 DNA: TGTGCCAGCAGTTACTGGCAGGATAGCAATCAGCCCCAGCATTTT

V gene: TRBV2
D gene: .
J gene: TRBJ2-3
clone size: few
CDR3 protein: CASPVWETDTQYF
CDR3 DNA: TGTGCCAGCCCCGTTTGGGAAACAGATACGCAGTATTTT

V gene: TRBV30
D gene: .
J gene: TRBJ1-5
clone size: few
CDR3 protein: CAWSPGRRNQPQHF
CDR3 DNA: TGTGCCTGGAGCCCGGGACGGCGCAATCAGCCCCAGCATTTT